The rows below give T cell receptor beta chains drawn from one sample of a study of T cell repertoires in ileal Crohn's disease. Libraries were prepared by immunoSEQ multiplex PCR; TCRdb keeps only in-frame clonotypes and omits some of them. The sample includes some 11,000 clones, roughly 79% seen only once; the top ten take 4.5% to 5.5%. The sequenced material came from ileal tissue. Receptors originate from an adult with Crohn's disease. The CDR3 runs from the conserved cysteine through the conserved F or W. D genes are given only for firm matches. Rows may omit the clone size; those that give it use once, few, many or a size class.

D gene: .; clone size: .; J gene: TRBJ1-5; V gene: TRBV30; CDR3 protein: CAWGGRGNQPQHF; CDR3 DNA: TGTGCCTGGGGGGGGCGGGGGAATCAGCCCCAGCATTTT
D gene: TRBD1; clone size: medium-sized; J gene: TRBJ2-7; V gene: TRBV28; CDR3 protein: CASRGWDRVGEQYF; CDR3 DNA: TGTGCCAGCAGGGGCTGGGACAGGGTGGGCGAGCAGTACTTC
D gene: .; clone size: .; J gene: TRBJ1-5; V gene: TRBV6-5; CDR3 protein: CASSLLGQPQHF; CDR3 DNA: TGTGCCAGCAGTTTGCTAGGACAGCCCCAGCATTTT
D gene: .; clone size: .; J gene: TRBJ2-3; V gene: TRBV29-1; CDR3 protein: CSSLSVLTDTQYF; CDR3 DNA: TGCAGCTCCCTGTCGGTCCTCACAGATACGCAGTATTTT
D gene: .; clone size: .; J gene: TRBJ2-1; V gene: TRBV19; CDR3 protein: CASSIDRDEQFF; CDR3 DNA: TGTGCCAGTAGTATAGACCGTGATGAGCAGTTCTTC
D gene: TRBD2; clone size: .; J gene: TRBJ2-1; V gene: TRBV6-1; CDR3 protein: CASSVLAGVGNEQFF; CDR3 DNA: TGTGCCAGCAGTGTACTAGCGGGAGTGGGGAATGAGCAGTTCTTC
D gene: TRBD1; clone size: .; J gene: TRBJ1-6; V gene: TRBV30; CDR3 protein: CAWKALAGGNSPLHF; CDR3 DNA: TGTGCCTGGAAAGCCTTGGCAGGGGGTAATTCACCCCTCCACTTT
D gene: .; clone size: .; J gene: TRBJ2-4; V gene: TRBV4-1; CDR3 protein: CASSQDLGRVDIQYF; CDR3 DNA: TGCGCCAGCAGCCAAGATCTAGGGAGAGTGGACATTCAGTACTTC
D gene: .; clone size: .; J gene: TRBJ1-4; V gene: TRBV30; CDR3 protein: CAWSPKTETNEKLFF; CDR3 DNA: TGTGCCTGGAGTCCAAAGACAGAGACTAATGAAAAACTGTTTTTT
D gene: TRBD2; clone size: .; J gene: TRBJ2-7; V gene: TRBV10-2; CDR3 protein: CASSQHTSGKTYEQYF; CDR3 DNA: TGCGCCAGCAGCCAGCACACTAGCGGCAAAACCTACGAGCAGTACTTC
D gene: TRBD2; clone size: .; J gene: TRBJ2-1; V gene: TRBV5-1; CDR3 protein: CASSLSTSGTGDEQFF; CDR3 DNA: TGCGCCAGCAGCTTGTCGACTAGCGGGACGGGAGATGAGCAGTTCTTC
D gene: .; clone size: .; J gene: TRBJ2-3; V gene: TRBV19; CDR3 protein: CASSMDRDTQYF; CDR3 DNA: TGTGCCAGTAGTATGGACAGAGATACGCAGTATTTT
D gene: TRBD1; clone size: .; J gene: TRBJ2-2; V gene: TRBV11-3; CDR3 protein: CASSLEGTATGELFF; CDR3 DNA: TGTGCCAGCAGCTTAGAAGGGACAGCCACCGGGGAGCTGTTTTTT
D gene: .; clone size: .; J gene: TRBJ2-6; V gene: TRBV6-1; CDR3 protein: CASSEKGGDSGANVLTF; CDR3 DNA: TGTGCCAGCAGTGAAAAGGGGGGGGACTCTGGGGCCAACGTCCTGACTTTC
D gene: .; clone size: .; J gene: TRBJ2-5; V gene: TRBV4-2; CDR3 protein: CASSQAREETQYF; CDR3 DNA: TGTGCCAGCAGCCAAGCCAGGGAAGAGACCCAGTACTTC
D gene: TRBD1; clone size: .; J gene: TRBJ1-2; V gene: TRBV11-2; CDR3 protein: CASSKGQFYGYTF; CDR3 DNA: TGTGCCAGCAGCAAGGGACAGTTCTATGGCTACACCTTC
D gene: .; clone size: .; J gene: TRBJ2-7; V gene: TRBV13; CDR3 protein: CASSPARSYEQYF; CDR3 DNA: TGTGCCAGCAGCCCGGCGAGGTCCTACGAGCAGTACTTC
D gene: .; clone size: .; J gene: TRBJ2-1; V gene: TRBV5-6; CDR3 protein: CASSRRGNEQFF; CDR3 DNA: TGTGCCAGCAGCAGGAGGGGTAATGAGCAGTTCTTC
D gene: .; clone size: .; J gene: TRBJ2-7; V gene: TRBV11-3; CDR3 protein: CASSLGSGVNSYEQYF; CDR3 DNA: TGTGCCAGCAGCTTAGGCTCCGGGGTTAACTCCTACGAGCAGTACTTC
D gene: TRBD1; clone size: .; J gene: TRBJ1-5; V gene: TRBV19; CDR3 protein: CASKDRGFGNQPQHF; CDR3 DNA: TGTGCCAGCAAAGACAGGGGCTTTGGCAATCAGCCCCAGCATTTT
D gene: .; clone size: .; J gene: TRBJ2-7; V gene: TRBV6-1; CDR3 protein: CASTKDFPPPYEQYF; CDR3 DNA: TGTGCCAGCACCAAGGACTTTCCACCCCCCTACGAGCAGTACTTC
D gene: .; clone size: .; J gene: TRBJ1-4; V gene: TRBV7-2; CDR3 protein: CASSREVMRGEKLFF; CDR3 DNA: TGTGCCAGCTCTCGGGAGGTGATGCGGGGTGAAAAACTGTTTTTT
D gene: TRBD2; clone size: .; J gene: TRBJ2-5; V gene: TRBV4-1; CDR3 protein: CASSHSGTTGETQYF; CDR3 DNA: TGCGCCAGCAGCCATAGCGGGACTACTGGGGAGACCCAGTACTTC
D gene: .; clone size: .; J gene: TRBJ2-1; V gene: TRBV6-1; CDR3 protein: CASRGTTRREQFF; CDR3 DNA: TGTGCCAGCAGGGGTACTACCCGGAGAGAGCAGTTCTTC
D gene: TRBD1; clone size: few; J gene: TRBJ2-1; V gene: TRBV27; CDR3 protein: CASSLRLTGTSGEQFF; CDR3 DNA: TGTGCCAGCAGTTTACGGCTGACAGGGACCTCCGGTGAGCAGTTCTTC
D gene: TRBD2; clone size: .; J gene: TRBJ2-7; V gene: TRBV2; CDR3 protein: CASSAPAGRTYEQYF; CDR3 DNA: TGTGCCAGCAGTGCCCCAGCGGGGAGGACCTACGAGCAGTACTTC
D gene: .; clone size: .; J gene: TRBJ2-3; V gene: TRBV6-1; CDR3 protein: CASSEGGETDTQYF; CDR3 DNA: TGTGCCAGCAGTGAAGGTGGGGAGACAGATACGCAGTATTTT
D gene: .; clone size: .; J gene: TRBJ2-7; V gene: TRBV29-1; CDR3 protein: CSVDGAGTYEQYF; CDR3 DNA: TGCAGCGTTGACGGAGCAGGGACCTACGAGCAGTACTTC
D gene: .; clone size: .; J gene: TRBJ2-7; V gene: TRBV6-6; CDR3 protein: CASSRTTTYEQYF; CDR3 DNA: TGTGCCAGCAGTCGCACGACTACTTACGAGCAGTACTTC
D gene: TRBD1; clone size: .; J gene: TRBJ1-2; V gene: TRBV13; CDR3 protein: CASSYRTGGDYGYTF; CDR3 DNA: TGTGCCAGCAGCTACCGGACAGGGGGCGACTATGGCTACACCTTC
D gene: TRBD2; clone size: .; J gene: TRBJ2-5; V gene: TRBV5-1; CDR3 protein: CASSLGVLAGNQETQYF; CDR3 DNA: TGCGCCAGCAGCTTGGGGGTTTTAGCGGGGAACCAAGAGACCCAGTACTTC
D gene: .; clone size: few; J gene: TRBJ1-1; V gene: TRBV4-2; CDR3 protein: CASSQDAVEAFF; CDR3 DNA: TGTGCCAGCAGCCAAGATGCGGTAGAAGCTTTCTTT
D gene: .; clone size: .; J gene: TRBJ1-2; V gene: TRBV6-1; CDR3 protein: CASSEGDIYGYTF; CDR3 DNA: TGTGCCAGCAGTGAGGGGGACATTTATGGCTACACCTTC
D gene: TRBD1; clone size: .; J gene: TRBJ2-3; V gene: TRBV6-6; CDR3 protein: CASFNRGRTDTQYF; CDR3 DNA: TGTGCCAGTTTCAACAGGGGCCGCACAGATACGCAGTATTTT
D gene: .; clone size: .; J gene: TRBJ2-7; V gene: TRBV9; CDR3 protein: CASSVAEGGEQYF; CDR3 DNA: TGTGCCAGCAGCGTAGCTGAGGGTGGGGAGCAGTACTTC
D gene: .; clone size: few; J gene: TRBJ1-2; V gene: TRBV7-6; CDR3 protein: CASSLGGEGYTF; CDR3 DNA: TGTGCCAGCAGCTTAGGGGGGGAAGGCTACACCTTC
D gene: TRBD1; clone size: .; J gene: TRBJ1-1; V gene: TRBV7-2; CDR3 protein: CASSFGTVNTEAFF; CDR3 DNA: TGTGCCAGCAGCTTCGGGACAGTGAACACTGAAGCTTTCTTT
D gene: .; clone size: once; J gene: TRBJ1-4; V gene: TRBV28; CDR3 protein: CASRPTPGQPRSSLKLFF; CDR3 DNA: TGTGCCAGCAGACCTACCCCAGGGCAGCCCCGATCATCCCTCAAACTGTTTTTT
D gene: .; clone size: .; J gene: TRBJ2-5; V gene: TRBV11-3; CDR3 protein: CASTPDSRETQYF; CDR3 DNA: TGTGCCAGCACCCCGGACTCCCGAGAGACCCAGTACTTC
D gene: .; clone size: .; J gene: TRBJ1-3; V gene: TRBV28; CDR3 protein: CASKSPNSGNTIYF; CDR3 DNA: TGTGCCAGCAAATCCCCAAACTCTGGAAACACCATATATTTT
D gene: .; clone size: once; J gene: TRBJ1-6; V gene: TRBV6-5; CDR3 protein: CASHGGQYNSPLHF; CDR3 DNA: TGTGCCAGCCACGGCGGGCAGTATAATTCACCCCTCCACTTT
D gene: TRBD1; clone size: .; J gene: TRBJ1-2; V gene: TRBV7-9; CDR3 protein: CASSHTKTGGYGYTF; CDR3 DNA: TGTGCCAGCAGCCATACCAAGACAGGGGGCTATGGCTACACCTTC
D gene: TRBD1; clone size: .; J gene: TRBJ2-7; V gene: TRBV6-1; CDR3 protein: CASSGTTGASYEQYF; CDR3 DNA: TGTGCCAGCAGTGGAACGACAGGGGCCTCCTACGAGCAGTACTTC
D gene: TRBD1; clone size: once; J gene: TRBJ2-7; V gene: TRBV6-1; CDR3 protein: CASRDRERGEQYF; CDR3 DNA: TGTGCCAGCAGAGACAGGGAACGAGGAGAGCAGTACTTC
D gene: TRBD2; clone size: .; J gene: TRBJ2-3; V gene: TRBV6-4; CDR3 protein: CASRSSGGSTDTQYF; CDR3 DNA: TGTGCCAGCAGATCTAGCGGGGGAAGCACAGATACGCAGTATTTT
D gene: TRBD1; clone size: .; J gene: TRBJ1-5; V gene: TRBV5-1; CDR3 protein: CASSKGDREAQPQHF; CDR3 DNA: TGCGCCAGCAGCAAGGGAGACAGGGAAGCTCAGCCCCAGCATTTT
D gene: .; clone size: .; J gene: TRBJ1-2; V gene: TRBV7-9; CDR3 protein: CASSLNMGSYGYTF; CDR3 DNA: TGTGCCAGCAGCTTAAATATGGGCTCCTATGGCTACACCTTC
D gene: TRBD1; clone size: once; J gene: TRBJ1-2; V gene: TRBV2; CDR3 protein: CASSGGTGKSVLHGYTF; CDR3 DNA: TGTGCCAGCAGTGGGGGGACAGGGAAAAGTGTTCTTCATGGCTACACCTTC
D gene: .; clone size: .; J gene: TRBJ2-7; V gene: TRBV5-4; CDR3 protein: CASSETSSYEQYF; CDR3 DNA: TGTGCCAGCAGCGAAACCAGCTCCTACGAGCAGTACTTC
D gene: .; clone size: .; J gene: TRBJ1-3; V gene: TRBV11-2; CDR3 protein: CASSIEPSSGNTIYF; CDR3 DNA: TGTGCCAGCAGCATTGAGCCGAGCTCTGGAAACACCATATATTTT
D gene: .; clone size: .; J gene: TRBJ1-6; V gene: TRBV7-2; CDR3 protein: CASILDPVMGATHF; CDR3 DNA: TGTGCCAGCATCCTTGACCCTGTGATGGGCGCCACTCACTTT
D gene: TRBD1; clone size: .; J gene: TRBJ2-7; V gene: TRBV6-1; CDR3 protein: CASSVETGGPYEQYF; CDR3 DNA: TGTGCCAGCAGTGTAGAAACAGGGGGTCCCTACGAGCAGTACTTC
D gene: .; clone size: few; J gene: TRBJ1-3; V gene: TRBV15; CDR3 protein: CATSRGLGAGSPSGNTIYF; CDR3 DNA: TGTGCCACCAGCAGAGGTCTGGGGGCAGGGTCCCCCTCTGGAAACACCATATATTTT
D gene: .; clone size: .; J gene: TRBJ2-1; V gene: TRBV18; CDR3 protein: CASSPQRNYNEQFF; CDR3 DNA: TGTGCCAGCTCACCACAGCGGAACTACAATGAGCAGTTCTTC